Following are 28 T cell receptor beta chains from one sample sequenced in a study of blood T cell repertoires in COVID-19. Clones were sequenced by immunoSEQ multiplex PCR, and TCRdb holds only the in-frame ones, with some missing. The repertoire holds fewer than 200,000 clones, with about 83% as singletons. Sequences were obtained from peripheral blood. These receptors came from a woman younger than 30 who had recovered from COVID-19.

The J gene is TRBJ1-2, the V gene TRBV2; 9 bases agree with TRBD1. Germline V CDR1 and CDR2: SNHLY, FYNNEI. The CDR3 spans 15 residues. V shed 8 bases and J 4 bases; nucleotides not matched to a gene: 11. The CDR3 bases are TGTGCCAGCGGTGGTTCCGGGACAGGGTTCTATGGCTACACCTTC. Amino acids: CASGGSGTGFYGYTF.

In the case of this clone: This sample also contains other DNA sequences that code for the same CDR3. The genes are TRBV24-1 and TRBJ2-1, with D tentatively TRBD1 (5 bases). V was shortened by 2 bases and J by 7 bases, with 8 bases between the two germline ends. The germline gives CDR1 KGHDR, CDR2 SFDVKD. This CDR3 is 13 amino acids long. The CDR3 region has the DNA TGTGCCACCAGTGATTCAGACAGAAATGAGCAGTTCTTC. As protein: CATSDSDRNEQFF.

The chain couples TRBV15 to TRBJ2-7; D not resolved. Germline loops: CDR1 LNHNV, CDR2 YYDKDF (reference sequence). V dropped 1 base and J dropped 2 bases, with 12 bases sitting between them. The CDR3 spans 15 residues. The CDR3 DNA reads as TGTGCCACCAGCAGAGCGCTTGACTCTACCTACGAGCAGTACTTC. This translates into CATSRALDSTYEQYF.

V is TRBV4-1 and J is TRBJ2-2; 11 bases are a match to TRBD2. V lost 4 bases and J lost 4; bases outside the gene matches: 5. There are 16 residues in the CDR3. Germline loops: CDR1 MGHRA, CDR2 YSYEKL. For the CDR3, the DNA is TGCGCCAGCAGCCCCTTAGCGGGGGGGCTCACCGGGGAGCTGTTTTTT. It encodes CASSPLAGGLTGELFF.

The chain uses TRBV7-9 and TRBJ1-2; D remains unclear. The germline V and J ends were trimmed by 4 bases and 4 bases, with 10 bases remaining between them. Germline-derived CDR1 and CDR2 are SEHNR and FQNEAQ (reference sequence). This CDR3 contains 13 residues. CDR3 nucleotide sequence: TGTGCCAGCAGCTCGGGAAGTATCTATGGCTACACCTTC. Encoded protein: CASSSGSIYGYTF. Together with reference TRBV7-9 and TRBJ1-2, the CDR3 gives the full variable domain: DTGVSQNPRHKITKRGQNVTFRCDPISEHNRLYWYRQTLGQGPEFLTYFQNEAQLEKSRLLSDRFSAERPKGSFSTLEIQRTEQGDSAMYLCASSSGSIYGYTFGSGTRLTVV.

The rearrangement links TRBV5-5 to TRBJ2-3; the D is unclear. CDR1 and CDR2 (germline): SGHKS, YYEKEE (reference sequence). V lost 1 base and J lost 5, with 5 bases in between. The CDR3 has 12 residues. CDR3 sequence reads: CASSLPGDTQYF. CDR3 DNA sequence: TGTGCCAGCAGCTTGCCGGGAGATACGCAGTATTTT.

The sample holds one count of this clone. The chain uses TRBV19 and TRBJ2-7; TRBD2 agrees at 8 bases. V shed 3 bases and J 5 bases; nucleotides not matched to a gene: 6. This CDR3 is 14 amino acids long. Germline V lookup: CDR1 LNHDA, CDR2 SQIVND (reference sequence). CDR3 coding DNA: TGTGCCAGTAGTATGAGTCCAGCGGGGGACGAGCAGTACTTC. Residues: CASSMSPAGDEQYF.

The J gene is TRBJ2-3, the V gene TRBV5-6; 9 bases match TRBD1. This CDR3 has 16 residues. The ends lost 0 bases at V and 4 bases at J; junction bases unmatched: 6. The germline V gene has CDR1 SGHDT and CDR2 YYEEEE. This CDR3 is CASSLDRGRIPDTQYF. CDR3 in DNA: TGTGCCAGCAGCTTGGACAGGGGGCGAATTCCAGATACGCAGTATTTT.

The CDR3: CASNPGPGRDEQFF. CDR3 sequence (DNA): TGTGCCAGTAATCCGGGCCCCGGGAGGGATGAGCAGTTCTTC. The chain has TRBV19 and TRBJ2-1, with 8 bases identical to TRBD2. Trimming took 7 bases from V and 8 from J; bases not matched to a gene: 10. Germline CDR1 LNHDA, CDR2 SQIVND (reference sequence). This CDR3 has 14 residues.

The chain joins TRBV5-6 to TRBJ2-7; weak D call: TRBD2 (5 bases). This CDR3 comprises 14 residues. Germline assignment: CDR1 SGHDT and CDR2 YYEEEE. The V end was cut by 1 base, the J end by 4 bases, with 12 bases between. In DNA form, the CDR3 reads TGTGCCAGCAGCTTGAGCGGTCAGATTTACGAGCAGTACGTC. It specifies CASSLSGQIYEQYV.

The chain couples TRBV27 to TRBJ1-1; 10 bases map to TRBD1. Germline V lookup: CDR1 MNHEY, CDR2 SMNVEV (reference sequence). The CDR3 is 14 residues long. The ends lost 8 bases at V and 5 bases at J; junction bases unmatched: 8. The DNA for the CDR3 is TGTGCCAGCCGACAGGGGGCCTCTCTAACTGAAGCTTTCTTT. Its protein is CASRQGASLTEAFF.

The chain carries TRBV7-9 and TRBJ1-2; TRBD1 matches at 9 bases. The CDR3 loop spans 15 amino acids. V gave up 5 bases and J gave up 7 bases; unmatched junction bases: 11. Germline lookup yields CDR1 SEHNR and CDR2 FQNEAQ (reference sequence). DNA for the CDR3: TGTGCCAGCAGCCCGGGACAGGGCGGGAATTCTGGCTACACCTTC. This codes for CASSPGQGGNSGYTF.

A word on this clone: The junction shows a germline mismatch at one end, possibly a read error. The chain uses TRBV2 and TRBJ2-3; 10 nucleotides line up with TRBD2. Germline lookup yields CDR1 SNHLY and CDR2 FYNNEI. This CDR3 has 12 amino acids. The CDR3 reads CASSEQREGPHF. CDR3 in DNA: TGTGCCAGCAGTGAACAGCGGGAGGGCCCGCATTTT. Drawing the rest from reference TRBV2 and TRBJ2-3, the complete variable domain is EPEVTQTPSHQVTQMGQEVILRCVPISNHLYFYWYRQILGQKVEFLVSFYNNEISEKSEIFDDQFSVERPDGSNFTLKIRSTKLEDSAMYFCASSEQREGPHFGPGTRLTVL.

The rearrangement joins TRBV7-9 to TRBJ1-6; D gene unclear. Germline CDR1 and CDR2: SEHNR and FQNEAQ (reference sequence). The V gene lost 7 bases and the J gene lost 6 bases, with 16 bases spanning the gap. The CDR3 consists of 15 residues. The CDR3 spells CASTSTPTGNSPLHF. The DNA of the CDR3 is TGTGCCAGCACTTCAACCCCCACTGGTAATTCACCCCTCCACTTT.

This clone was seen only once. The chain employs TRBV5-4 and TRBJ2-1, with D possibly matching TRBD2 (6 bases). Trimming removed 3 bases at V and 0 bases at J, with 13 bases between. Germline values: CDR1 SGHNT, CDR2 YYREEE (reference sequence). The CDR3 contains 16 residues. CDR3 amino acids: CASSSFSGPSYNEQFF. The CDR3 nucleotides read TGTGCCAGCAGCTCATTTAGCGGTCCCTCCTACAATGAGCAGTTCTTC.

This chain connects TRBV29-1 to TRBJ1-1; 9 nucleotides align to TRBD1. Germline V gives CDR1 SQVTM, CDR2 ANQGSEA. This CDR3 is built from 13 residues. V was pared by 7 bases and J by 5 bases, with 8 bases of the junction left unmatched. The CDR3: CSAYRGLGTEAFF. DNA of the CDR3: TGCAGCGCTTACAGGGGGCTCGGAACTGAAGCTTTCTTT.

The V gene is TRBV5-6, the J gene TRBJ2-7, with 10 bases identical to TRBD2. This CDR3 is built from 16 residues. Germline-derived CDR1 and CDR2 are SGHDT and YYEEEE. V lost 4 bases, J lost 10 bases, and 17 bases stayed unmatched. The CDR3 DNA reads TGTGCCAGCAGCGGCGGGGGGAATCCCGGGACTAGCGAACAGTACTTC. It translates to CASSGGGNPGTSEQYF.

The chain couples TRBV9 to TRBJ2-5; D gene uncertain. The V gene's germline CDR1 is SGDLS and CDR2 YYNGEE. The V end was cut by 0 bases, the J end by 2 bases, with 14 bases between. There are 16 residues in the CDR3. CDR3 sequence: CASSVALESRQETQYF. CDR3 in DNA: TGTGCCAGCAGCGTAGCTCTAGAGAGTAGGCAAGAGACCCAGTACTTC.

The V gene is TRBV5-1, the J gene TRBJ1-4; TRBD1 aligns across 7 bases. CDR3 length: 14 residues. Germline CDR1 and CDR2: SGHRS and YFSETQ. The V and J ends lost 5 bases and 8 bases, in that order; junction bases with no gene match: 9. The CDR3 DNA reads TGCGCCAGCAGTTATGGACAGGTACAGGAAAAACTGTTTTTT. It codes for CASSYGQVQEKLFF.

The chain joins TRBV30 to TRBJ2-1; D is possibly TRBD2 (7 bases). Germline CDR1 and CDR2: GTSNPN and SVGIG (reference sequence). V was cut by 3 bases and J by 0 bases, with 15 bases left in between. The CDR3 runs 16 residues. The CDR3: CAWSGPGGLSYNEQFF. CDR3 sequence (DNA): TGTGCCTGGAGCGGACCCGGGGGGCTCTCCTACAATGAGCAGTTCTTC. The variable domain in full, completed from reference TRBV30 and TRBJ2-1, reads SQTIHQWPATLVQPVGSPLSLECTVEGTSNPNLYWYRQAAGRGLQLLFYSVGIGQISSEVPQNLSASRPQDRQFILSSKKLLLSDSGFYLCAWSGPGGLSYNEQFFGPGTRLTVL.

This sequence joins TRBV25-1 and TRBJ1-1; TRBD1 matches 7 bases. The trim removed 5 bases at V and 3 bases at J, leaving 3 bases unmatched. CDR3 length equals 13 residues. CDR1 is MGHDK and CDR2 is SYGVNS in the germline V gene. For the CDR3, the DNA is TGTGCCAGCAGTCGGACAGGAGACACTGAAGCTTTCTTT. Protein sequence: CASSRTGDTEAFF.

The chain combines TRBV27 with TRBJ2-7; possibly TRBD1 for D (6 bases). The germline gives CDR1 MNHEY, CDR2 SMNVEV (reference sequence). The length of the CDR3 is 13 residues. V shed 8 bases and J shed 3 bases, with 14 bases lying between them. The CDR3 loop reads CASLPGHLYEQYV. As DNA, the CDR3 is TGTGCCAGCCTGCCGGGACACCTCTACGAGCAGTACGTC.

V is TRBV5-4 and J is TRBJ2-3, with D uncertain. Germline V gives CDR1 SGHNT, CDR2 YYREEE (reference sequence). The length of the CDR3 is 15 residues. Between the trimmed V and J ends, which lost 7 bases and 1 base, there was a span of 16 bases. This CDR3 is CASFFWNSRTDTQYF. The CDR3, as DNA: TGTGCCAGCTTCTTTTGGAACAGTCGCACAGATACGCAGTATTTT.

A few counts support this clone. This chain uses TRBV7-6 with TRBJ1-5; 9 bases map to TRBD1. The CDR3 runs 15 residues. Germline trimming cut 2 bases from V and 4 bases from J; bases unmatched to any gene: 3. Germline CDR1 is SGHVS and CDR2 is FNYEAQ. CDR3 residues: CASSLSTGGNQPQHF. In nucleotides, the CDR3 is TGTGCCAGCAGCTTATCGACAGGGGGAAATCAGCCCCAGCATTTT.

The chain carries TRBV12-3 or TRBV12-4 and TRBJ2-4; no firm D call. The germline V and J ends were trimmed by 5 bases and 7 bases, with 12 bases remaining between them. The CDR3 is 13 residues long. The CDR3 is CASSIVQMNIQYF. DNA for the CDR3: TGTGCCAGCAGTATCGTACAGATGAACATTCAGTACTTC.

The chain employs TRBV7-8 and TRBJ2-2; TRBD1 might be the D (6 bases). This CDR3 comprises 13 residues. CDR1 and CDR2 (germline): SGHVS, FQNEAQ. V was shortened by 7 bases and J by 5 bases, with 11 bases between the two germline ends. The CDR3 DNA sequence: TGTGCCAGCACCTCAGGGGTTACCGGGGAGCTGTTTTTT. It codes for CASTSGVTGELFF.

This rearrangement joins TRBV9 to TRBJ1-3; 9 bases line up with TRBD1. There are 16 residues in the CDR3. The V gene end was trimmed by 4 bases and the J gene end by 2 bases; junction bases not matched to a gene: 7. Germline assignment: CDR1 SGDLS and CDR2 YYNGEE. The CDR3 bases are TGTGCCAGCAGCCAAACCGGGACAGGGACTGGAAACACCATATATTTT. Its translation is CASSQTGTGTGNTIYF.

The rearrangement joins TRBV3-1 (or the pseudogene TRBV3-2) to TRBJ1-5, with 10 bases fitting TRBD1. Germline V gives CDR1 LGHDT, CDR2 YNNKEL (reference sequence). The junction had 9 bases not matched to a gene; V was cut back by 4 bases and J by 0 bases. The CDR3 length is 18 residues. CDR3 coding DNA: TGTGCCAGCAGCCTTCGGGACAGGGGCAACCATAGCAATCAGCCCCAGCATTTT. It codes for CASSLRDRGNHSNQPQHF.